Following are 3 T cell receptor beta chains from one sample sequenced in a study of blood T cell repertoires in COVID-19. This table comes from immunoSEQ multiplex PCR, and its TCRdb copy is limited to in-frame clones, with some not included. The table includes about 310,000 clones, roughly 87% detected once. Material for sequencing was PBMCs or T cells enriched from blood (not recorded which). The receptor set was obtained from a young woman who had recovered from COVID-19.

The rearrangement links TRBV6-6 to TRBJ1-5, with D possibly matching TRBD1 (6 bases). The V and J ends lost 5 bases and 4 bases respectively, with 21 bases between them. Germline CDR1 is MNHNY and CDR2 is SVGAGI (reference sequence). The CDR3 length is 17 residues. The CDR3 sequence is CASSPLRGSVGNQPQHF. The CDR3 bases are TGTGCCAGCAGTCCTCTCAGGGGTTCGGTCGGGAATCAGCCCCAGCATTTT.

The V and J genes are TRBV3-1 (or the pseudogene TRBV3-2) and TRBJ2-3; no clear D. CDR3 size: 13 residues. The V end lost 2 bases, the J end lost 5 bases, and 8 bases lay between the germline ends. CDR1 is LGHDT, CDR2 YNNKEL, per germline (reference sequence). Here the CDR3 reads CASSQPLLDTQYF. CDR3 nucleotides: TGTGCCAGCAGCCAACCTCTATTAGATACGCAGTATTTT.

CDR3: CASEREDTQYF. CDR3 DNA: TGTGCCAGCGAACGTGAGGATACGCAGTATTTT. The V gene is TRBV21-1, the J gene TRBJ2-3; the table's TRBD2 call for D was not verified on the DNA. TRBV21-1 is annotated as a pseudogene. This CDR3 contains 11 residues.